The clone carrying this TCR beta chain showed up just a few times. The target antigen is unknown. Both iRepertoire HTBI primers and Arm-PCR of CDR3 regions were used to build the TCR beta libraries. In TCRdb, the multiplex PCR reads were re-called with MiXCR into one record per CDR3 protein. The table shows roughly 500,000 distinct CDR3 sequences, with around 15% occurring only once. The sample's time point: newly diagnosed GD, antithyroid drugs for less than 3 months. Making the TCR library involved RNA that had been extracted from PBMCs. The sample comes from a study of regulatory T cells in long-lasting Graves disease. Overall study results and limits: The study found persistent patients shared more public clonotypes (roughly 2,800) than new patients (about 890).

This CDR3 has 15 residues. Losses at the gene ends were 1 base for V and 8 bases for J; bases not matched to a gene: 5. Germline lookup yields CDR1 ENHRY and CDR2 SYGVKD. This same sample was also taken into another study, of T cells in Graves' hyperthyroidism and ophthalmopathy.

This clonotype was obtained from a woman between 50 and 59 years old with Graves disease. The V call is TRBV10-3, the J call TRBJ2-1; 10 positions agree with TRBD1. The sample consisted of peripheral blood mononuclear cells (PBMCs), taken at new diagnosis, from a patient treated with antithyroid drugs. CDR3 nucleotide sequence: TGTGCCATCAGTGAGTTGGGACAGGGGTTCTATGAGCAGTTCTTC. It translates to CAISELGQGFYEQFF.